Sequencing of this T cell receptor (beta chain) was carried out in a study of blood T cells in healthy people across ages. Note on this clonotype: What it binds is not known.

Findings of the study overall: Aged donors had fewer naive CD4+ cells and lower diversity than long-lived donors.

Combining a sample-barcoded 5' primer with a J-beta primer mix, a second PCR ran for roughly 6 to 11 cycles. TCRdb re-derived calls from the 5' RACE reads in MiXCR, one entry per CDR3 protein. The table shows roughly 1.5 million distinct CDR3 sequences, with roughly 43% occurring only once. The V gene's germline CDR1 is MGHDK and CDR2 SYGVNS. V trimming: 3 bases; J trimming: 7 bases; junction bases outside the gene matches: 10. This CDR3 has 16 amino acids. Caucasian, healthy and from Russia, the donors were aged between about 6 and 90. Isolation recovered at least 6.5 million PBMCs from every sample. With each sample, at least 5 micrograms of total RNA were extracted.

The receptor's source is a woman in her late teens or twenties in good health. The J gene is TRBJ2-2, the V gene TRBV25-1; 8 bases agree with TRBD1. Sequenced material: blood. This chain's CDR3 is CASSEKDRVYSGELFF. CDR3 sequence (DNA): TGTGCCAGCAGTGAGAAGGACAGGGTCTATAGCGGGGAGCTGTTTTTT.